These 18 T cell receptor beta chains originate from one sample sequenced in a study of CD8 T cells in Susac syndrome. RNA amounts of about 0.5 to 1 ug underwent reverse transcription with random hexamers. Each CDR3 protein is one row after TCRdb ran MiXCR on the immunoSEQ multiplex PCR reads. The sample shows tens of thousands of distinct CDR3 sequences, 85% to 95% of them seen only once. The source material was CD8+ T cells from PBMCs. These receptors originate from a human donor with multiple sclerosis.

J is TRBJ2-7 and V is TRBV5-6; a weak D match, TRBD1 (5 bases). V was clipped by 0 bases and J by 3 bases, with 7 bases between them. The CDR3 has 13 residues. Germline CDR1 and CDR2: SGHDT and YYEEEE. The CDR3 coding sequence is TGTGCCAGCAGCTTGGACAGGCACTACGAGCAGTACTTC. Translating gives CASSLDRHYEQYF.

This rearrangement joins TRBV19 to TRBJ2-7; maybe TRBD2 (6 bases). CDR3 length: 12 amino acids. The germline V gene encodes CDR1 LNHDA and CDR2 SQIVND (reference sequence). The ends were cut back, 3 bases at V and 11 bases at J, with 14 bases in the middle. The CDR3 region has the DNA TGTGCCAGTAGTATCGGCGGAGGGAAAGAGTACTTC. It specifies CASSIGGGKEYF.

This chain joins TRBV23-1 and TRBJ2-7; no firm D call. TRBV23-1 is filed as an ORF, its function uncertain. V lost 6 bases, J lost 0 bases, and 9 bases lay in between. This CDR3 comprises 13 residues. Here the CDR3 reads CASRPTTSYEQYF. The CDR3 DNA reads TGCGCCAGCAGACCCACTACCTCCTACGAGCAGTACTTC.

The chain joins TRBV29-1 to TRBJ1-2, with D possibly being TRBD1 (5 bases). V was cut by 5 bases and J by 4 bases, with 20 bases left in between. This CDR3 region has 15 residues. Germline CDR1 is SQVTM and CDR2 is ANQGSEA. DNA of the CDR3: TGCAGCGTTCCGGACCGAGACAGCATAATCTATGGCTACACCTTC. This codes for CSVPDRDSIIYGYTF.

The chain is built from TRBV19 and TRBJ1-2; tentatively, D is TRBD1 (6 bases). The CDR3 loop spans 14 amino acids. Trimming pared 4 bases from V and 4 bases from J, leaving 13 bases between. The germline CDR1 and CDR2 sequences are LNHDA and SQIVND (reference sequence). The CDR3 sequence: CASSTSTGAYGYTF. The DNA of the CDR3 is TGTGCCAGTAGTACCTCGACAGGCGCCTATGGCTACACCTTC.

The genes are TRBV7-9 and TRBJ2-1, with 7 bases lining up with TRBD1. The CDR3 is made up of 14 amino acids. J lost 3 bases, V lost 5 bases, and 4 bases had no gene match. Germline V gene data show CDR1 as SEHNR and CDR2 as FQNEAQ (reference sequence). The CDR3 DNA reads TGTGCCAGCAGCCAAAGGGGGCTCTACAATGAGCAGTTCTTC. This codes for CASSQRGLYNEQFF.

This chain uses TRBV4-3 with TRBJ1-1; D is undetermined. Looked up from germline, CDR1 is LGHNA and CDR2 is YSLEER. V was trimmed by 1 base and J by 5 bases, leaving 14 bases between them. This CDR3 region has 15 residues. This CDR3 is CASSQAAQPGTEAFF. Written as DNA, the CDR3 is TGCGCCAGCAGCCAAGCGGCACAGCCCGGGACTGAAGCTTTCTTT.

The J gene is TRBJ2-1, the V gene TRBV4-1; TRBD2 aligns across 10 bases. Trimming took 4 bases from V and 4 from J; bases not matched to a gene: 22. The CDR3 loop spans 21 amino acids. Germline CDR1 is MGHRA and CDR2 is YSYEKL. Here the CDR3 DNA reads TGCGCCAGCAGCCCCGGGCTCCTACTAGCGGGAAAGGGCCCCTTTTACAATGAGCAGTTCTTC. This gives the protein CASSPGLLLAGKGPFYNEQFF.

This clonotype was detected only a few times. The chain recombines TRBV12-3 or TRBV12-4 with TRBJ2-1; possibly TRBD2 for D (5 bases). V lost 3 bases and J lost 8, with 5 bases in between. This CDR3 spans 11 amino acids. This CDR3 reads CASSFGDEQFF. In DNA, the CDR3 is TGTGCCAGCAGTTTCGGGGATGAGCAGTTCTTC.

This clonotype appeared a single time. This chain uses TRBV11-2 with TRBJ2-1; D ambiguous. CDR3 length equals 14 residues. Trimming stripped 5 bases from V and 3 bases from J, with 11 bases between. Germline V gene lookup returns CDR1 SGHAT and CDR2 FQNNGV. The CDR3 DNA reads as TGTGCCAGCAGCCCTGACCGATTCTACAATGAGCAGTTCTTC. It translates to CASSPDRFYNEQFF.

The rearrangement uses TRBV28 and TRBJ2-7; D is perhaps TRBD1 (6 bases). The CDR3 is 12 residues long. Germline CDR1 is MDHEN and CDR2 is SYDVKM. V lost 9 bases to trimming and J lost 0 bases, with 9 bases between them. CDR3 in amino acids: CASKQGSYEQYF. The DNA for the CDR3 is TGTGCCAGTAAACAGGGCTCCTACGAGCAGTACTTC.

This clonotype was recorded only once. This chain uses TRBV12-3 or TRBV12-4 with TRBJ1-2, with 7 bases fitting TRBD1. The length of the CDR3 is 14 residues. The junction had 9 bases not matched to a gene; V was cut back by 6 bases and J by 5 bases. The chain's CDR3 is CASRAGAGGYGYTF. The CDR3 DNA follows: TGTGCCAGCAGGGCCGGGGCAGGGGGGTATGGCTACACCTTC.

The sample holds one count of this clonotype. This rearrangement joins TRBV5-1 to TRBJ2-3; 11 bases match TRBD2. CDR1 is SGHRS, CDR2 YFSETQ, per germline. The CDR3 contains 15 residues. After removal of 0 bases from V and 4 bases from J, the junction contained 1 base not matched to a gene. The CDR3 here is CASSLELAGADTQYF. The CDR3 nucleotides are TGCGCCAGCAGCTTGGAACTAGCGGGGGCAGATACGCAGTATTTT.

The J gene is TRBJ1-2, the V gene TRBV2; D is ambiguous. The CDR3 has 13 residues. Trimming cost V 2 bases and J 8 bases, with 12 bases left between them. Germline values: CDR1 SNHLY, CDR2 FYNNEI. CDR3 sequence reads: CASSETPGWGYTF. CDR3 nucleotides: TGTGCCAGCAGTGAAACGCCAGGCTGGGGCTACACCTTC.

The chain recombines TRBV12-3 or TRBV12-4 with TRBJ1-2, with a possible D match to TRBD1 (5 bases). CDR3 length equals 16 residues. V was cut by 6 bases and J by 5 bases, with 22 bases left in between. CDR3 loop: CASSPGKGPIGYGYTF. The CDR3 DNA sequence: TGTGCCAGCAGCCCTGGTAAGGGGCCGATTGGTTATGGCTACACCTTC.

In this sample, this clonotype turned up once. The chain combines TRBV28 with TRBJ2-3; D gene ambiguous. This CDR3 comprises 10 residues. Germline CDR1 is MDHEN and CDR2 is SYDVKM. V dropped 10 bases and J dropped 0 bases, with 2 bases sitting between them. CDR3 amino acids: CATSTDTQYF. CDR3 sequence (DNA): TGTGCCACCAGCACAGATACGCAGTATTTT.

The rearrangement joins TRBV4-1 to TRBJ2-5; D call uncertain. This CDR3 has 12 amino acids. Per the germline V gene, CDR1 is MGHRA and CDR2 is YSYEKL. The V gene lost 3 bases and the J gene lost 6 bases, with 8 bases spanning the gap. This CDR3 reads CASSQDGQTQYF. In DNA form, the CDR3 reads TGCGCCAGCAGCCAGGATGGGCAGACCCAGTACTTC.

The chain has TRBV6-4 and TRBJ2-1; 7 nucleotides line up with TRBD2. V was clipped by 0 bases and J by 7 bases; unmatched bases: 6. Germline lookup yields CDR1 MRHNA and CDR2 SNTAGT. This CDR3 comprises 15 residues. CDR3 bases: TGTGCCAGCAGTGACTCTGCAGCGGGGCTTAATGAGCAGTTCTTC. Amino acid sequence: CASSDSAAGLNEQFF.